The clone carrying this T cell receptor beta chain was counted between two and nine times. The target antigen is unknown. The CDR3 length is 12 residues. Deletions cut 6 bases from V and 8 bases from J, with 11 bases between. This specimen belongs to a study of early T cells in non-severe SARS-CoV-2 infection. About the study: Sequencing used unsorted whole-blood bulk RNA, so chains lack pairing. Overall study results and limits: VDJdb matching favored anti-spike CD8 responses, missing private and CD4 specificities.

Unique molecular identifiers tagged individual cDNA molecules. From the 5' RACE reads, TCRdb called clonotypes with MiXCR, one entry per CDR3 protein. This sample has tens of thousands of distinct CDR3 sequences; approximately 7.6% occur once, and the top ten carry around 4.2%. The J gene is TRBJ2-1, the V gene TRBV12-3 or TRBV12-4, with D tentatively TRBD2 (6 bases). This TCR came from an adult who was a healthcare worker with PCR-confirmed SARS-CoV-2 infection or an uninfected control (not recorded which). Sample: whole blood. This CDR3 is CASRSGGYEQFF. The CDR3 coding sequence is TGTGCCAGCAGATCCGGAGGGTATGAGCAGTTCTTC.